Each of the 2 T cell receptor beta chains below was sequenced from the same sample in a study of T cells in Graves' hyperthyroidism and ophthalmopathy. Amplified TCR beta CDR3 regions came from RNA transcripts. HTBI primers drove first-round RT-PCR of the TCR CDR3. Each CDR3 protein is one row after TCRdb ran MiXCR on the multiplex PCR reads. The sample includes roughly 500,000 distinct CDR3 sequences, over 35% seen only once; the top ten take 35% to 50%. The sample consisted of peripheral blood or thyroid tissue (not recorded which). These receptors were collected from an adult woman with Graves' disease, either hyperthyroidism or ophthalmopathy (not recorded which).

This clonotype was counted at least ten times. The rearrangement links TRBV7-2 to TRBJ1-5, with D possibly being TRBD1 (5 bases). This CDR3 region has 15 residues. Germline values: CDR1 SGHTA, CDR2 FQGNSA. With 2 bases removed from V and 3 bases from J, the gap between germline ends came to 11 bases. The CDR3 is CASSLITGINQPQHF. The CDR3 region has the DNA TGTGCCAGCAGCTTAATCACAGGTATCAATCAGCCCCAGCATTTT. Complete variable domain (other parts from reference TRBV7-2 and TRBJ1-5): GAGVSQSPSNKVTEKGKDVELRCDPISGHTALYWYRQSLGQGLEFLIYFQGNSAPDKSGLPSDRFSAERTGGSVSTLTIQRTQQEDSAVYLCASSLITGINQPQHFGDGTRLSIL.

This clonotype was detected a few times. This chain connects TRBV7-6 to TRBJ2-1; D ambiguous. V gave up 3 bases and J gave up 10 bases, with 13 bases separating them. Germline V gene lookup returns CDR1 SGHVS and CDR2 FNYEAQ. CDR3 length: 13 residues. As DNA, the CDR3 is TGTGCCAGCAGCTTGGACCAAGCTGGGGAGCAGTTCTTC. This translates into CASSLDQAGEQFF.